One and the same sample provided the 18 T cell receptor beta chains below, sequenced in a study of cytomegalovirus exposure and HLA in healthy donors. Data came from immunoSEQ multiplex PCR; TCRdb stores just in-frame clones and leaves some out. Of about 130,000 clones listed, approximately 91% are singletons. Input material: PBMCs. Source of these receptors: a woman younger than 35 in good health and CMV-seronegative.

V gene TRBV5-6 combines with J gene TRBJ1-3; D gene uncertain. The germline V gene has CDR1 SGHDT and CDR2 YYEEEE. This CDR3 contains 14 residues. The ends were cut back, 4 bases at V and 0 bases at J, with 8 bases in the middle. The CDR3 here is CASSLLVSGNTIYF. CDR3 DNA: TGTGCCAGCAGCCTCCTCGTCTCTGGAAACACCATATATTTT.

CDR3 loop: CASSLGGTGYYGYTF. In nucleotides, the CDR3 is TGTGCCAGCAGTTTAGGGGGGACAGGGTACTATGGCTACACCTTC. The chain links TRBV27 to TRBJ1-2, with 9 positions matching TRBD1. This CDR3 contains 15 residues. From germline, CDR1 is MNHEY and CDR2 SMNVEV (reference sequence). The ends lost 2 bases at V and 3 bases at J; junction bases unmatched: 4.

The chain employs TRBV15 and TRBJ1-4; the D gene is possibly TRBD1 (5 bases). With 0 bases removed from V and 5 bases from J, the gap between germline ends came to 10 bases. CDR1 and CDR2 from the germline V gene are LNHNV and YYDKDF (reference sequence). The CDR3 consists of 15 residues. The CDR3 coding sequence is TGTGCCACCAGCAGAGATCGGGGGAGGAATGAAAAACTGTTTTTT. Translation gives CATSRDRGRNEKLFF.

V gene TRBV27 combines with J gene TRBJ2-5, with 14 bases identical to TRBD2. This CDR3 is 19 amino acids long. Germline lookup yields CDR1 MNHEY and CDR2 SMNVEV (reference sequence). J lost 2 bases, V lost 5 bases, and 13 bases had no gene match. The CDR3 DNA follows: TGTGCCAGCAGTAAGACAGGGACTAGCGGGAGAGGGACACAAGAGACCCAGTACTTC. Its translation: CASSKTGTSGRGTQETQYF.

This chain joins TRBV19 and TRBJ2-5; 7 nucleotides match TRBD2. There are 14 residues in the CDR3. J lost 2 bases, V lost 7 bases, and 7 bases had no gene match. The V gene's germline CDR1 is LNHDA and CDR2 SQIVND (reference sequence). The DNA for the CDR3 is TGTGCCAGTACCCCCCAGGGAGGGCAAGAGACCCAGTACTTC. This codes for CASTPQGGQETQYF.

The rearrangement joins TRBV30 to TRBJ2-1, with TRBD1 matching over 10 bases. Germline lookup yields CDR1 GTSNPN and CDR2 SVGIG (reference sequence). The CDR3 runs to 15 residues. V was pared by 2 bases and J by 3 bases, with 4 bases of the junction left unmatched. The CDR3 bases are TGTGCCTGGAGTTTCGGGACAGGGGACTACAATGAGCAGTTCTTC. Translation gives CAWSFGTGDYNEQFF.

This clone was seen once. This rearrangement joins TRBV27 to TRBJ2-3; 13 bases line up with TRBD2. From germline, CDR1 is MNHEY and CDR2 SMNVEV (reference sequence). CDR3 size: 16 residues. The V gene end was trimmed by 5 bases and the J gene end by 5 bases; junction bases not matched to a gene: 7. The CDR3 DNA reads TGTGCCAGCAGTGGACTAGCGGGAGAAAAAGTAGATACGCAGTATTTT. It codes for CASSGLAGEKVDTQYF.

The chain combines TRBV5-1 with TRBJ2-7; 8 bases agree with TRBD2. The CDR3 consists of 14 residues. V dropped 5 bases and J dropped 5; count of bases not matched to a gene: 9. Germline V CDR1 and CDR2: SGHRS, YFSETQ. CDR3 nucleotide sequence: TGCGCCAGCAGTTTAGGGACTAGAGAAGACGAGCAGTACTTC. Encoded protein: CASSLGTREDEQYF.

V and J are TRBV7-2 and TRBJ1-2; TRBD1 matches at 8 bases. The CDR3 contains 13 residues. Trimming removed 5 bases from V and 4 bases from J; junction bases left unmatched: 3. Germline CDR1 reads SGHTA; CDR2 reads FQGNSA. In nucleotides, the CDR3 is TGTGCCAGCAGCCAACAGGGGGGCTATGGCTACACCTTC. It specifies CASSQQGGYGYTF.

In its sample, this clone was seen once. This chain uses TRBV6-6 with TRBJ2-3; 7 bases agree with TRBD2. CDR3 size: 16 residues. Germline lookup yields CDR1 MNHNY and CDR2 SVGAGI (reference sequence). V lost 0 bases to trimming and J lost 6 bases; unmatched junction nucleotides: 9. For the CDR3, the DNA is TGTGCCAGCAGTTACTCGAAAGGGGAGGGCCGGGATACGCAGTATTTT. Protein sequence: CASSYSKGEGRDTQYF.

This rearrangement joins TRBV10-3 to TRBJ1-2; D gene ambiguous. CDR1 is ENHRY, CDR2 SYGVKD, per germline. Trimming took off 8 bases at V and 2 bases at J, with 12 bases between the two ends. The CDR3 runs 13 residues. CDR3 nucleotides: TGTGCCATCGAGAGGGATTCGAACTATGGCTACACCTTC. Protein: CAIERDSNYGYTF.

V and J are TRBV10-3 and TRBJ2-1, with TRBD2 matching over 12 bases. Trimming cost V 6 bases and J 7 bases; bases outside gene matches: 7. Per germline, CDR1 ENHRY and CDR2 SYGVKD. The CDR3 length is 15 residues. CDR3 nucleotide sequence: TGTGCCATCAGGACTAGCGGGAGCCCTATAAATGAGCAGTTCTTC. Translation: CAIRTSGSPINEQFF.

The V gene is TRBV5-8, the J gene TRBJ1-1; tentative D call: TRBD1 (6 bases). Germline values: CDR1 SGHTS, CDR2 YDEGEE. The V and J ends lost 3 bases and 1 base respectively, with 10 bases between them. This CDR3 region has 14 residues. As DNA, the CDR3 is TGTGCCAGCAGCTGGGGGCCAACGAACACTGAAGCTTTCTTT. Residues: CASSWGPTNTEAFF.

This clone was seen a handful of times. The rearrangement links TRBV10-2 to TRBJ1-1; 7 bases line up with TRBD1. CDR1 is WSHSY and CDR2 is SAAADI in the germline V gene. Unmatched junction bases numbered 3, after V lost 8 bases and J lost 6 bases. This CDR3 spans 11 amino acids. CDR3 nucleotides: TGCGCCAGCCGACAGGGCCCTGAAGCTTTCTTT. As protein: CASRQGPEAFF.

This sequence joins TRBV6-5 and TRBJ1-2; TRBD1 might be the D (5 bases). This CDR3 comprises 15 residues. From germline, CDR1 is MNHEY and CDR2 SVGAGI. V lost 2 bases and J 7 bases, leaving 17 bases between the germline ends. The CDR3 protein is CASSYGTTVPSGYTF. The CDR3 bases are TGTGCCAGCAGTTACGGCACGACAGTGCCGAGTGGCTACACCTTC.

In nucleotides, the CDR3 is TGTGCCAGCAGTGAATCCCTGGGCAGGGGTCATGGCTACACCTTC. Protein product: CASSESLGRGHGYTF. The chain recombines TRBV6-1 with TRBJ1-2; D perhaps matches TRBD1 (6 bases). Germline V CDR1 and CDR2: MNHNS, SASEGT. The CDR3 covers 15 residues. V was trimmed by 2 bases and J by 6 bases, leaving 16 bases between them.

This chain uses TRBV18 with TRBJ2-3, with 9 bases that match TRBD2. The CDR3 totals 15 residues. CDR1 KGHSH and CDR2 LQKENI come from the germline V gene. Trimming at V came to 3 bases and at J to 7 bases, leaving 8 bases not matched to a gene. The CDR3 DNA reads as TGTGCCAGCTCACCGGTTAGCGGGAGTTCTTATACGCAGTATTTT. Translating gives CASSPVSGSSYTQYF.

The CDR3 spells CASSRGQSSILGNVLTF. CDR3 DNA: TGTGCCAGCAGCCGCGGACAGTCCTCAATCTTAGGGAACGTCCTGACTTTC. This sequence joins TRBV7-2 and TRBJ2-6, with D maybe TRBD1 (6 bases). CDR1 is SGHTA, CDR2 FQGNSA, per germline. V was pared by 5 bases and J by 10 bases, with 24 bases between. The CDR3 spans 17 residues.